The T cell receptor (beta chain) under discussion was sequenced for a study of blood T cell repertoires in COVID-19 (dated by TCRdb to about 2020). Turning to the overall study: Samples covering the acute and convalescent phases of COVID-19 were provided by collaborators in the United States, Italy and Spain. The material from the prospective study consisted of cDNA or gDNA derived from T cells, B-cell-depleted T cells, or PBMCs. Deeply sampled blood TCRbeta repertoires from subjects exposed to, actively infected with, or recovered from COVID-19 were included in the dataset. The repertoires were made available in a free public database intended to serve as a resource for research on the immune response to SARS-CoV-2. The samples were drawn from two sources: the first 160 participants of the ongoing ImmuneRACE study, and 1,200 or so subjects contributed by 6 global collaborators. The sample metadata nearly always contained a de-identified subject ID, COVID-19 status, age in years and sex. Where available, HLA class I and class II types were obtained from metadata supplied by the sample provider rather than from assay-based typing.

Whole blood was collected in K2EDTA tubes by collaborating institutions according to the institutions' own protocols. For TCRbeta analysis, collaborator samples were shipped as frozen whole blood, as isolated PBMCs, or as DNA extracted from either sample type. Overall study outcomes, separate from this receptor: The amount of clinical and demographic metadata varied by source and participant and was provided uncurated.

Turning to this clone: Its antigen target is currently unknown. No base quality information exists; no much larger clone differs at one position.

The immunoSEQ Assay, a bias-controlled multiplex PCR, was used to amplify TCRbeta CDR3 regions from genomic DNA. Turning to the authors' computational methods: Within the assay, amplification of reference gene primers was used to estimate how many nucleated cells each sample contained. Sequence reads were collapsed and filtered to measure the absolute abundance of every unique TCRbeta CDR3 rearrangement. Productive Simpson clonality was computed per sample as the square root of Simpson's diversity index over productive rearrangements. Not all clones reach the TCRdb copy of this immuneACCESS table, which keeps in-frame sequences only. Checked studies attribute under half of the gap to unresolved V genes and leave the rest unexplained. V and J calls and clone size come straight from that table; D and trimming were deduced from the DNA. The sample includes 150,000 to 200,000 clones, with roughly 80% observed a single time. Approximately 2.6% of the sample goes to the ten largest clones.

The TCR originated in a man in his 70s with acute or convalescent COVID-19. The sample taken for sequencing was peripheral blood.

The DNA sequence reads TGTGCCAGCAGTGAACAGGGTGTCTATGGCTACACCTTC. This is translated as CASSEQGVYGYTF. Recombination connected TRBV25-1 to TRBJ1-2, with TRBD1 as a weak D call on 5 bases. CDR3 length: 13 amino acids, cysteine to phenylalanine. Of all the DNA, just the CDR3 is kept, 39 bases in frame from base 1. The germline V gene supplies CDR1 MGHDK and CDR2 SYGVNS. V loses 2 bases, J loses 4 bases, and the germline ends lie 8 bases apart.